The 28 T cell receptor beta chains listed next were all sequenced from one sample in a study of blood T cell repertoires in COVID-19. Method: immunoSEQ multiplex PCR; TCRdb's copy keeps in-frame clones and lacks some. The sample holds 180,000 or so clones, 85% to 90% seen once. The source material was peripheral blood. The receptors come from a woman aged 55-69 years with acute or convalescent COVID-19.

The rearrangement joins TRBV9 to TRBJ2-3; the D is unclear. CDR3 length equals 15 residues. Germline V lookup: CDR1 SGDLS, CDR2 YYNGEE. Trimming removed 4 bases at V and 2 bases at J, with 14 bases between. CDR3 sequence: CASSPVVSITDTQYF. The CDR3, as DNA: TGTGCCAGCAGCCCCGTAGTATCCATCACAGATACGCAGTATTTT.

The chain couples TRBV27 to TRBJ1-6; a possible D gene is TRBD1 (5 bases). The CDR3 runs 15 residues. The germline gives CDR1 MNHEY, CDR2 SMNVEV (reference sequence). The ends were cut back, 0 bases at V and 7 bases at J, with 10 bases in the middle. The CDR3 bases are TGTGCCAGCAGTTTATCTAACAGGCAGAATTCACCCCTCCACTTT. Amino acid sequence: CASSLSNRQNSPLHF.

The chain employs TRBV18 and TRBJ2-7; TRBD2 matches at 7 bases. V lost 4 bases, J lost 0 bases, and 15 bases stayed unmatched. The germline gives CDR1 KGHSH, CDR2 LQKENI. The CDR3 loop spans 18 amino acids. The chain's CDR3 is CASSRNGPNPGGSYEQYF. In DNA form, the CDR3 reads TGTGCCAGCTCACGGAACGGTCCCAACCCGGGGGGCTCCTACGAGCAGTACTTC.

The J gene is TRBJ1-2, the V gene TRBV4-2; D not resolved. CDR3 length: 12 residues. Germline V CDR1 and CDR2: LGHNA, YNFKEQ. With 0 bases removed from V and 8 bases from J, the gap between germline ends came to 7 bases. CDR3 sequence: CASSQEERGYTF. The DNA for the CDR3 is TGTGCCAGCAGCCAAGAAGAGAGGGGCTACACCTTC.

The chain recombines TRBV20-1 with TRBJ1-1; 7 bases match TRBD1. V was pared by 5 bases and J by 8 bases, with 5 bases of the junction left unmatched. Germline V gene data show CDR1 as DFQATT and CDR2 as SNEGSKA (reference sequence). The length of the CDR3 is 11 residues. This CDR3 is CSAVPDREAFF. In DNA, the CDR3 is TGCAGTGCTGTCCCGGACAGGGAAGCTTTCTTT.

The CDR3 is CASSPRLRDVNTEAFF. CDR3 coding DNA: TGTGCCAGCAGTCCCCGACTCAGAGATGTGAACACTGAAGCTTTCTTT. This chain uses TRBV28 with TRBJ1-1; D gene uncertain. Germline lookup yields CDR1 MDHEN and CDR2 SYDVKM. The V and J ends lost 5 bases and 0 bases respectively, with 16 bases between them. CDR3 length equals 16 residues. The variable domain in full, with the rest retrieved from reference TRBV28 and TRBJ1-1, is DVKVTQSSRYLVKRTGEKVFLECVQDMDHENMFWYRQDPGLGLRLIYFSYDVKMKEKGDIPEGYSVSREKKERFSLILESASTNQTSMYLCASSPRLRDVNTEAFFGQGTRLTVV.

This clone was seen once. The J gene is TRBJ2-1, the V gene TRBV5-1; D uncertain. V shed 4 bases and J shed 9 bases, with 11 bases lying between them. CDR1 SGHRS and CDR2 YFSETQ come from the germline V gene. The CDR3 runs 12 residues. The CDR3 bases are TGCGCCAGCAGCCTTCTAGGTGCTGAGCAGTTCTTC. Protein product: CASSLLGAEQFF.

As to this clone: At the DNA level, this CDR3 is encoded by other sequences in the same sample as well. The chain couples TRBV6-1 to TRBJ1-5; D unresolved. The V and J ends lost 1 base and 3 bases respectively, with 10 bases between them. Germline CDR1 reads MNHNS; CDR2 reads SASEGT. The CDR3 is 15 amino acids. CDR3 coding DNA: TGTGCCAGCAGTGAAGGAGGAGGTCCCAATCAGCCCCAGCATTTT. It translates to CASSEGGGPNQPQHF.

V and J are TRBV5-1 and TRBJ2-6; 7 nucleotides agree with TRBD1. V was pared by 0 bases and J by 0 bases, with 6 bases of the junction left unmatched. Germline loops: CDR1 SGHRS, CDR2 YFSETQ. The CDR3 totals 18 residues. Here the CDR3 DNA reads TGCGCCAGCAGCTTGGGCACAGGGGTAGGCTCTGGGGCCAACGTCCTGACTTTC. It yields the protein CASSLGTGVGSGANVLTF.

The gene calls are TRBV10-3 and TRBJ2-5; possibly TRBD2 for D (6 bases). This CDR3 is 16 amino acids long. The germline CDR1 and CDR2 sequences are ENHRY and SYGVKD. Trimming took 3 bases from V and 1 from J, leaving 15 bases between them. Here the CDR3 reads CAISDRGPGLQETQYF. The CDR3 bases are TGTGCCATCAGTGATCGGGGACCGGGACTCCAAGAGACCCAGTACTTC.

The CDR3 sequence is CASRVGQVYNYGYTF. The CDR3 DNA follows: TGTGCCAGCAGAGTAGGACAGGTATATAACTATGGCTACACCTTC. The J gene is TRBJ1-2, the V gene TRBV6-5, with TRBD1 matching 7 bases. CDR3 length equals 15 residues. Germline CDR1 reads MNHEY; CDR2 reads SVGAGI. With 6 bases clipped from V and 1 base from J, the junction kept 8 bases outside the gene matches.

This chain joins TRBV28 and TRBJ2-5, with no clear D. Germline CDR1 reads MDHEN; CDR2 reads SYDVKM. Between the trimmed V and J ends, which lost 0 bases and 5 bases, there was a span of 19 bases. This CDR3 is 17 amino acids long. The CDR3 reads CASSLWFQVSTMETQYF. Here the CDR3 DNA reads TGTGCCAGCAGTTTATGGTTCCAGGTCTCCACAATGGAGACCCAGTACTTC.

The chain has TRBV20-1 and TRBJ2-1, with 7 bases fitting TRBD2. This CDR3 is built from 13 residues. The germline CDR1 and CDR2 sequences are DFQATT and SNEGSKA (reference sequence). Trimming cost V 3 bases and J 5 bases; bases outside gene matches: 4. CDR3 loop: CSASGGLNNEQFF. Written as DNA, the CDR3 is TGCAGTGCTAGTGGGGGACTAAACAATGAGCAGTTCTTC.

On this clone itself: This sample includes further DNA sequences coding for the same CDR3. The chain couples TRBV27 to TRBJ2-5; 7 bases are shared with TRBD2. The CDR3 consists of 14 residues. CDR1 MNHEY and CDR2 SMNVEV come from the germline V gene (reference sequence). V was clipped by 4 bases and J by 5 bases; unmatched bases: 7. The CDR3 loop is CASSSGLPGETQYF. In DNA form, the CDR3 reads TGTGCCAGCAGTTCGGGACTACCTGGGGAGACCCAGTACTTC.

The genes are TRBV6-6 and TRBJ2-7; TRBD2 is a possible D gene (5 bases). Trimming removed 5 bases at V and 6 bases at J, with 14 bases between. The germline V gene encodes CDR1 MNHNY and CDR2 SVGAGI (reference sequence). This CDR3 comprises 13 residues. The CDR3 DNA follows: TGTGCCAGCAGTCAGCGTCGGGAAGGCGAGCAGTACGTC. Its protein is CASSQRREGEQYV.

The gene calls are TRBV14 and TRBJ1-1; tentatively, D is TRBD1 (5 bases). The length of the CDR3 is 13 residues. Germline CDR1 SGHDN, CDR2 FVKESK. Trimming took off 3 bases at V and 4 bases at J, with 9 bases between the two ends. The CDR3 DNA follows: TGTGCCAGCAGCCATATAAGGGGCACTGAAGCTTTCTTT. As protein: CASSHIRGTEAFF.

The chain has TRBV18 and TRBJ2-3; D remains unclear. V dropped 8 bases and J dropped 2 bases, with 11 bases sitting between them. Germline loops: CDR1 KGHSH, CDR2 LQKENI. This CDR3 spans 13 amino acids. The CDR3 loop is CASTSPLTDTQYF. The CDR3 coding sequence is TGTGCCAGCACCTCACCACTCACAGATACGCAGTATTTT.

The CDR3 sequence is CASSVVSGSLEQFF. For the CDR3, the DNA is TGTGCCAGCAGCGTGGTCTCAGGGTCGCTGGAGCAGTTCTTC. The V call is TRBV25-1, the J call TRBJ2-1; weak D call: TRBD1 (5 bases). The CDR3 has 14 amino acids. Trimming took 6 bases from V and 10 from J, leaving 19 bases between them. Germline lookup yields CDR1 MGHDK and CDR2 SYGVNS.

The CDR3 region is CASSLSAGVGNTEAFF. For the CDR3, the DNA is TGTGCCAGCAGCTTGTCTGCGGGAGTGGGGAACACTGAAGCTTTCTTT. The V gene is TRBV5-4, the J gene TRBJ1-1, with D unresolved. V lost 1 base, J lost 1 base, and 14 bases lay in between. Per the germline V gene, CDR1 is SGHNT and CDR2 is YYREEE (reference sequence). This CDR3 spans 16 amino acids.

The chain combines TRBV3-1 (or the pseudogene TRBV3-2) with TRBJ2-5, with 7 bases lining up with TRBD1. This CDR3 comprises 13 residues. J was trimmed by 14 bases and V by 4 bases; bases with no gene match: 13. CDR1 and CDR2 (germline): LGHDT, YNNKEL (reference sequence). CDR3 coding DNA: TGTGCCAGCAGCCTCCGACAGGGCAGGACGCCCTACTTC. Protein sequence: CASSLRQGRTPYF.

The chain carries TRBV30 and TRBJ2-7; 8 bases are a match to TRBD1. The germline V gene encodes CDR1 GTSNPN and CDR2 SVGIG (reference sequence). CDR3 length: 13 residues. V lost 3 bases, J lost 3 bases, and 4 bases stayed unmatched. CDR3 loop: CAWRGTGDYEQYF. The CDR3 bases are TGTGCCTGGAGAGGGACAGGCGACTACGAGCAGTACTTC.

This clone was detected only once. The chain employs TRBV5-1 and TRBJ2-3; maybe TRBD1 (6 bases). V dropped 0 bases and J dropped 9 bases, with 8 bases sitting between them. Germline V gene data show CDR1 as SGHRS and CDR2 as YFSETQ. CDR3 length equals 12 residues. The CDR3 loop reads CASSLEGETQYF. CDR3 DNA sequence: TGCGCCAGCAGCTTGGAGGGGGAGACGCAGTATTTT.

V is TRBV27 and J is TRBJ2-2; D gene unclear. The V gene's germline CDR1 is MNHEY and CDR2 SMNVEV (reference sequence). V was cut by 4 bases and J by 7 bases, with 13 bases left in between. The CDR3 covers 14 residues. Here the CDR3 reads CASSSTPAGGELFF. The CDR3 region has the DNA TGTGCCAGCAGTTCTACCCCTGCAGGCGGGGAGCTGTTTTTT.

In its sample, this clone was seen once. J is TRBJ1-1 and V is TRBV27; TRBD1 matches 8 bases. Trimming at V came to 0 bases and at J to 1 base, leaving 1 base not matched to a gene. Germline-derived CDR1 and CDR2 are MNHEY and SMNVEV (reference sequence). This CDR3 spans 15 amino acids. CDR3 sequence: CASSLSDRGNTEAFF. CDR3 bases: TGTGCCAGCAGTTTATCTGACAGGGGGAACACTGAAGCTTTCTTT.

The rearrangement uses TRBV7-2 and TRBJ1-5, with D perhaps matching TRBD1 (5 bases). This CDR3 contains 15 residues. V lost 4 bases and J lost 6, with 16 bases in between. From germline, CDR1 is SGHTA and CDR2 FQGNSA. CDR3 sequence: CASSWGGLGAQPQHF. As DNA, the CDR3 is TGTGCCAGCAGCTGGGGCGGCCTTGGGGCTCAGCCCCAGCATTTT.

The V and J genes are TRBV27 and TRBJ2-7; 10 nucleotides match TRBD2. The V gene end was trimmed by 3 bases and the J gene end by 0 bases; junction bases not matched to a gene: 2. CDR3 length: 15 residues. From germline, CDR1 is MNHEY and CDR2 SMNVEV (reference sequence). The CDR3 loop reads CASSFGTSASYEQYF. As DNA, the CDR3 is TGTGCCAGCAGTTTTGGGACTAGCGCCTCCTACGAGCAGTACTTC.

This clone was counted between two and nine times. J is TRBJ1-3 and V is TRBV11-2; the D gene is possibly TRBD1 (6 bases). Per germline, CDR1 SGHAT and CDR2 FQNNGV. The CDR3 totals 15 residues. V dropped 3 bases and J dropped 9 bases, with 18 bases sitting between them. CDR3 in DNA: TGTGCCAGCAGCTTCAACTCCGACAGGAGTGGCACCATATATTTT. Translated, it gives CASSFNSDRSGTIYF.

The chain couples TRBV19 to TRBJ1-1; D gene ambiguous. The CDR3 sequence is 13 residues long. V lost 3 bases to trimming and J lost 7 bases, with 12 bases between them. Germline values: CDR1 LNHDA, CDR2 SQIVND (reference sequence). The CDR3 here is CASSMGQKSEAFF. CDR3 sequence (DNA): TGTGCCAGTAGTATGGGCCAGAAAAGTGAAGCTTTCTTT.